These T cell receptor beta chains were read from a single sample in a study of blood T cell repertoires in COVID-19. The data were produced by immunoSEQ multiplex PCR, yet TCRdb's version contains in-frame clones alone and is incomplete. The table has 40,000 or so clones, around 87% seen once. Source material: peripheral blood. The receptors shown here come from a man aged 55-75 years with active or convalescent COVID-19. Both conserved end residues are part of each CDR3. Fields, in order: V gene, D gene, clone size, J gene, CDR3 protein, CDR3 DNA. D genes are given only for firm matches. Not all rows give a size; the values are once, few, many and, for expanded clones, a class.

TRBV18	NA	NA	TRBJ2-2	CASSSGIGLTGTGELFF	TGTGCCAGCTCATCCGGAATTGGACTCACGGGGACCGGGGAGCTGTTTTTT
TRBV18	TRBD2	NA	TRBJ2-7	CASRLAGAGGEQYF	TGTGCCAGTCGTTTAGCGGGAGCCGGGGGGGAGCAGTACTTC
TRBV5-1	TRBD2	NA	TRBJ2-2	CASSPGEGNTGELFF	TGCGCCAGCAGCCCTGGGGAGGGGAACACCGGGGAGCTGTTTTTT
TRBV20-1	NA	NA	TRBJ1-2	CSALFYGYTF	TGCAGTGCTCTCTTCTATGGCTACACCTTC
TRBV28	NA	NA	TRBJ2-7	CASRITGFHEQYF	TGTGCCAGCAGAATTACAGGGTTCCACGAGCAGTACTTC
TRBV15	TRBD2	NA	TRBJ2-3	CATRETSGSDTQYF	TGTGCCACCAGGGAGACTAGCGGGTCAGATACGCAGTATTTT
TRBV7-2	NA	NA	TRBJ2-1	CASSSGQLSYNEQFF	TGTGCCAGCAGCTCAGGACAGCTCTCCTACAATGAGCAGTTCTTC
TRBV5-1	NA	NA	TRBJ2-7	CASSSSGQSYEQYF	TGCGCCAGCAGCTCAAGCGGGCAAAGTTACGAGCAGTACTTC
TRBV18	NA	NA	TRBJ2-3	CASSPPREERNTDTQYF	TGTGCCAGCTCACCACCCAGGGAAGAGAGAAACACAGATACGCAGTATTTT
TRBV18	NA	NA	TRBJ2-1	CASSWGGANEQFF	TGTGCCAGCTCATGGGGGGGGGCCAATGAGCAGTTCTTC
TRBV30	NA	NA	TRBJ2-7	CAWSGGSREQYF	TGTGCCTGGAGCGGAGGGTCTAGGGAGCAGTACTTC
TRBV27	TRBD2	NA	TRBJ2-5	CASSLSRTSGRGETQYF	TGTGCCAGCAGTTTATCGAGGACTAGCGGGAGGGGAGAGACCCAGTACTTC
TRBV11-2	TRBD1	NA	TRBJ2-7	CASTAGPPGGEGYEQYF	TGTGCCAGCACCGCCGGGCCTCCAGGGGGTGAAGGATACGAGCAGTACTTC
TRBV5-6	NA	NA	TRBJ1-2	CASSPGYGGYTF	TGTGCCAGCAGCCCAGGGTACGGTGGCTACACCTTC
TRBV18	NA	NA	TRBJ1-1	CASSPRTEKNTEAFF	TGTGCCAGCTCACCCAGGACAGAAAAAAACACTGAAGCTTTCTTT
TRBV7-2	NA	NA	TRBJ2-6	CASSPEGGVASGANVLTF	TGTGCCAGCAGCCCGGAGGGCGGCGTCGCCTCTGGGGCCAACGTCCTGACTTTC
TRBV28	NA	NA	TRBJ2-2	CASRVGGNTGELFF	TGTGCCAGCAGGGTGGGGGGAAACACCGGGGAGCTGTTTTTT
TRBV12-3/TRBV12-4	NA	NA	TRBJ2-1	CASSRLYNEQFF	TGTGCCAGCAGCCGACTGTACAATGAGCAGTTCTTC
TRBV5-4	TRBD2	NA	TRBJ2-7	CASSPGGNLRSEQYF	TGTGCCAGCAGCCCCGGGGGGAATTTACGGTCCGAGCAGTACTTC
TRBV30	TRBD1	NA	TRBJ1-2	CAWSAGGWDYGYTF	TGTGCCTGGAGTGCAGGGGGCTGGGACTATGGCTACACCTTC
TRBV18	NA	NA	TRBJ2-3	CASSPTDSATQYF	TGTGCCAGCTCACCGACGGACAGTGCTACGCAGTATTTT
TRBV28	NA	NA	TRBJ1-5	CASSSRDPQNQPQHF	TGTGCCAGCAGTTCGAGGGATCCCCAGAATCAGCCCCAGCATTTT
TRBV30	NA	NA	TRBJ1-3	CASDDRSGNTIYF	TGTGCCTCTGACGACAGGTCTGGAAACACCATATATTTT
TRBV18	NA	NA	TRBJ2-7	CASSPFSRGYEQYF	TGTGCCAGCTCACCATTCAGTAGGGGTTACGAGCAGTACTTC
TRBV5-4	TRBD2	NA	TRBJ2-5	CASSLASGGETQYF	TGTGCCAGCAGCTTGGCCTCGGGAGGGGAGACCCAGTACTTC
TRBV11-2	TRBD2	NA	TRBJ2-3	CASSLVSLAGGRGTQYF	TGTGCCAGCAGCTTAGTGAGCCTAGCGGGAGGAAGGGGTACGCAGTATTTT
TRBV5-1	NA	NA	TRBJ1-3	CASSLISSRQGSFSGNTIYF	TGCGCCAGCAGCTTGATATCCTCGCGGCAGGGCTCGTTCTCTGGAAACACCATATATTTT
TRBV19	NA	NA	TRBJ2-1	CASSIGGTPNEQFF	TGTGCCAGTAGTATCGGCGGAACCCCCAATGAGCAGTTCTTC
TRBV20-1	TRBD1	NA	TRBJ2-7	CSASSPGTVSYEQYF	TGCAGTGCTAGTAGTCCCGGGACAGTCTCCTACGAGCAGTACTTC
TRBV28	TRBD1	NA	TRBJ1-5	CASSLEQGVGNQPQHF	TGTGCCAGCAGTTTAGAACAGGGGGTAGGGAATCAGCCCCAGCATTTT
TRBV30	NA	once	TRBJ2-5	CAWSVSRGFQETQYF	TGTGCCTGGAGTGTTAGCAGGGGTTTCCAAGAGACCCAGTACTTC
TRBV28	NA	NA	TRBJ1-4	CASSLPSQREKLFF	TGTGCCAGCAGTTTACCTTCCCAGCGTGAAAAACTGTTTTTT
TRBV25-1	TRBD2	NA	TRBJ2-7	CASSEFIAGRYEQYF	TGTGCCAGCAGTGAATTTATAGCGGGACGGTACGAGCAGTACTTC
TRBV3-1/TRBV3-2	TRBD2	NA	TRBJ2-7	CASSPTPGTSGTHRYEQYF	TGTGCCAGCAGCCCGACTCCCGGGACTAGCGGAACCCACCGCTACGAGCAGTACTTC
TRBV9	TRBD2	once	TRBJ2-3	CASSVVPSGSVNTQYF	TGTGCCAGCAGCGTAGTCCCTAGCGGCTCAGTTAATACGCAGTATTTT
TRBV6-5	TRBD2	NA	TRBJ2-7	CASSYSGGVSYEQYF	TGTGCCAGCAGTTACTCGGGAGGGGTATCCTACGAGCAGTACTTC
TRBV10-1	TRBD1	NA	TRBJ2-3	CASSRDSQGDTQYF	TGCGCCAGCAGTAGGGACAGTCAAGGCGATACGCAGTATTTT
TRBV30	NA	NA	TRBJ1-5	CAWSVSQQPQHF	TGTGCCTGGAGTGTATCCCAACAGCCCCAGCATTTT
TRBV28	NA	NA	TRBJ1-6	CASSVQLPNNSPLHF	TGTGCCAGCAGTGTACAGCTACCTAATAATTCACCCCTCCACTTT
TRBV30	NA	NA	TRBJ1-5	CAWSLDRPGYQPQHF	TGTGCCTGGAGCCTGGACCGGCCGGGGTATCAGCCCCAGCATTTT
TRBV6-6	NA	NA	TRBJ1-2	CASSYRLQQQGSTF	TGTGCCAGCAGTTACCGCCTACAACAGCAAGGGAGCACCTTC
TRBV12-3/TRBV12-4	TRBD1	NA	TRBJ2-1	CASSRTGHNEQFF	TGTGCCAGCAGTCGGACAGGTCACAATGAGCAGTTCTTC
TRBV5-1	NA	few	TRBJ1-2	CASSLKGSTEGYTF	TGCGCCAGCAGCTTGAAAGGCAGTACGGAGGGCTACACCTTC
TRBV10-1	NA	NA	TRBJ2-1	CASCGGSSYNEQFF	TGCGCCAGTTGCGGAGGCAGCTCCTACAATGAGCAGTTCTTC
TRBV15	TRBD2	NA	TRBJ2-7	CATSSSVLAGVSSYEQYF	TGTGCCACCAGCAGTTCAGTCCTAGCGGGAGTTTCGTCCTACGAGCAGTACTTC
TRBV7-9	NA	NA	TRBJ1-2	CASSLIGQNNYGYTF	TGTGCCAGCAGCTTAATTGGACAGAATAACTATGGCTACACCTTC
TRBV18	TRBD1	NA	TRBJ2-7	CASSGQGDYEQYF	TGTGCCAGCTCAGGACAGGGGGACTACGAGCAGTACTTC
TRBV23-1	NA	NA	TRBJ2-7	CASSQSPVSSGDEQYF	TGCGCCAGCAGTCAATCCCCAGTTTCATCAGGGGACGAGCAGTACTTC
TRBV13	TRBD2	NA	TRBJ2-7	CATRRGGRASYEQYF	TGTGCCACCCGTCGAGGCGGGAGGGCCTCCTACGAGCAGTACTTC
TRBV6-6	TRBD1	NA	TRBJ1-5	CATEEQGAGQPQHF	TGTGCCACCGAAGAGCAGGGGGCGGGTCAGCCCCAGCATTTT
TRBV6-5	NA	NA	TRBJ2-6	CASSYWSSGANVLTF	TGTGCCAGCAGTTACTGGAGCTCTGGGGCCAACGTCCTGACTTTC
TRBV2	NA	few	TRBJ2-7	CASRSLGYEQYF	TGTGCCAGCAGATCACTAGGCTACGAGCAGTACTTC
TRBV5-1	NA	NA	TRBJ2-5	CASSPGQGGETQYF	TGCGCCAGCAGCCCCGGACAGGGAGGGGAGACCCAGTACTTC